This record concerns one T cell receptor (beta chain) sequence. Its cognate antigen is unknown. Germline and junction disagree at one end, which may indicate a read error. This record comes from a study of early T cells in non-severe SARS-CoV-2 infection. CDR1 is SGHAT, CDR2 FQDESV, per germline (reference sequence). The CDR3 totals 15 residues. Findings of the study overall: Lookups in VDJdb leaned toward anti-spike CD8 responses and missed private and CD4 specificities.

Individual cDNA molecules were tagged with unique molecular identifiers, the study reported. Each CDR3 protein is one row after TCRdb ran MiXCR on the 5' RACE reads. There are some 73,000 distinct CDR3 sequences in the sample; roughly 12% occur only once, and roughly 3.2% lies in the top ten. This rearrangement joins TRBV11-1 to TRBJ2-3; weak D call: TRBD1 (5 bases). The TCR originated in an adult who was a healthcare worker with PCR-confirmed SARS-CoV-2 infection or an uninfected control (not recorded which). Source material: whole blood. This CDR3 is CTSSLDAGSTDTQYF. CDR3 nucleotide sequence: TGTACCAGCAGCTTAGATGCAGGGAGCACAGATACGCAGTATTTT. Based on the CDR3 plus reference TRBV11-1 and TRBJ2-3, the full variable domain is EAEVAQSPRYKITEKSQAVAFWCDPISGHATLYWYRQILGQGPELLVQFQDESVVDDSQLPKDRFSAERLKGVDSTLKIQPAELGDSAMYLCTSSLDAGSTDTQYFGPGTRLTVL.